This T cell receptor beta chain is drawn from a study of graft-versus-host responses after intestinal transplantation. Study at large: Multivisceral, liver-intestinal, or isolated intestinal grafts went to recipients.

Germline CDR1 is SGDLS and CDR2 is YYNGEE. V lost 4 bases and J lost 0, with 18 bases in between. The CDR3 extends over 17 amino acids. This table comes from immunoSEQ multiplex PCR, and its TCRdb copy is limited to in-frame clones, with some not included. The sample contains around 30,000 clones, over 60% of which appear only once. Study outcomes and limitations: GvH clones occurred in recipient marrow; some first appeared in ileum or blood.

As for this clone: Its antigen is currently unknown.

Researchers processed graft tissue to release intraepithelial and lamina propria lymphocytes. This rearrangement joins TRBV9 to TRBJ2-3; perhaps TRBD2 as D (6 bases). Sequenced material: ileum tissue, taken 98 days after intestinal transplantation. The TCR originated in a human patient who received an intestinal transplant, so some T cells may come from the graft donor. CDR3 residues: CASSPRGDWWSTDTQYF. CDR3 nucleotides: TGTGCCAGCAGCCCGCGAGGGGACTGGTGGAGCACAGATACGCAGTATTTT. The full variable domain, completed using reference TRBV9 and TRBJ2-3, is DSGVTQTPKHLITATGQRVTLRCSPRSGDLSVYWYQQSLDQGLQFLIQYYNGEERAKGNILERFSAQQFPDLHSELNLSSLELGDSALYFCASSPRGDWWSTDTQYFGPGTRLTVL.